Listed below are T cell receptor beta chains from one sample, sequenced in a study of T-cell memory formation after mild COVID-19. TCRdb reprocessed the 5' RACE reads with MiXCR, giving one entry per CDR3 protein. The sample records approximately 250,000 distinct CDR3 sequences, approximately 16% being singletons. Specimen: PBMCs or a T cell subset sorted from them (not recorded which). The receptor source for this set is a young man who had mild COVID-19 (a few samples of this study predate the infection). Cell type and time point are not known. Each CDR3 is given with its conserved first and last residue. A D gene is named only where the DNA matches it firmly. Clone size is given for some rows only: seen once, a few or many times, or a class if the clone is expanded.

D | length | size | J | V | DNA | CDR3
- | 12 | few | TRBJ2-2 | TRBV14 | TGTGCCAGCAAGAGGCCGGGCGGGGAGCTGTTTTTT | CASKRPGGELFF
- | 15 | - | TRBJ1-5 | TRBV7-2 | TGTGCCAGCAGCACCCAGGGAAATAGCAATCAGCCCCAGCATTTT | CASSTQGNSNQPQHF
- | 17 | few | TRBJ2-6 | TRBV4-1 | TGCGCCAGCAGCCCGGGGAACAGCCGATCTGGGGCCAACGTCCTGACTTTC | CASSPGNSRSGANVLTF
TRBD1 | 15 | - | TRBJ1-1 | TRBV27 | TGTGCCATCGACCGGGACAGGGGGCCCCACTTTAAAGCTTTCTTT | CAIDRDRGPHFKAFF
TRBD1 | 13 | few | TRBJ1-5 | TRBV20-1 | TGTAGTGCTAGAACAGGGGTTAATCAGCCCCAGCATTTT | CSARTGVNQPQHF
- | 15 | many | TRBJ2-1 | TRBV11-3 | TGTGCCAGCAGCTTACAGGGGGGTGTAGTCAATGAGCAGTTCTTC | CASSLQGGVVNEQFF
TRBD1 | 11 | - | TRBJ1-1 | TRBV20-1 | TGCAGTGCTTCCCTTCGGACAGGTCATGTATTT | CSASLRTGHVF
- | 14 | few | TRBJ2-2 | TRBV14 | TGTGCCAGCAGCCAAGAACTCCGCGACGGGGAGCTGTTTTTT | CASSQELRDGELFF
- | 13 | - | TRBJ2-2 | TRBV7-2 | TGTGCCAGCAGCCTGTGGGAAACCGGGGAGCTGTTTTTT | CASSLWETGELFF
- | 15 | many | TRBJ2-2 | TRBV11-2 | TGTGCCAGCAGCTTAGCCGGGACCACAACCGGGGAGCTGTTTTTT | CASSLAGTTTGELFF
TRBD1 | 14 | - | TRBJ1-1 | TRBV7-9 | TGTGCCAGCAGCTTACAGGGGGAAGGCACTGAAGCTTTCTTT | CASSLQGEGTEAFF
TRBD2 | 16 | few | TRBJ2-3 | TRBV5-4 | TGTGCCAGCAGCCCCTTGCGGGGGTCGAGCACAGATACGCAGTATTTT | CASSPLRGSSTDTQYF
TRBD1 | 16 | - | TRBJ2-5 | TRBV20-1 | TGCAGTGCTAGTGATAGGGAGACAGGGGCAGCAGAGACCCAGTACTTC | CSASDRETGAAETQYF
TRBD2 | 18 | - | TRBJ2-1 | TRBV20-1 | TGCAGTGCTAGCCTAAAACCCCCCGGGACTAGCGGTTACAATGAGCAGTTCTTC | CSASLKPPGTSGYNEQFF
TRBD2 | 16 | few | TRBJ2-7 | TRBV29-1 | TGCAGCGTGTCGGGGAGGGTGAGCGGGGGTCAATACGAGCAGTACTTC | CSVSGRVSGGQYEQYF
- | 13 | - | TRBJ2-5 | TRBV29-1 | TGCAGCGTAAATTTTATCGACCCCGTGACCCAGTACTTC | CSVNFIDPVTQYF
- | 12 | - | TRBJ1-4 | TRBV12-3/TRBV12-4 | TGTGCCAGCAGTTTCTCTCGGGGAGGGCTGTTTTTT | CASSFSRGGLFF
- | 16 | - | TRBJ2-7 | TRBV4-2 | TGTGCCAGCAGCCAAGAATTTCAACACCAACACTACGAGCAGTACTTC | CASSQEFQHQHYEQYF
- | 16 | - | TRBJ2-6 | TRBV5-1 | TGCGCCAGCAGCTTGGGACTGACCTCTGGGGCCAACGTCCTGACTTTC | CASSLGLTSGANVLTF
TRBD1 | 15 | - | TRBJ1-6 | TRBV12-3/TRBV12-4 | TGTGCCAGCAGTTTAGGGGGGACAGGGGAACCACCCCTCCACTTT | CASSLGGTGEPPLHF
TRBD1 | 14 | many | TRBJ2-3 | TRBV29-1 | TGCAGCGTGGAAACCGGGACAGGGAAGGATACGCAGTATTTT | CSVETGTGKDTQYF
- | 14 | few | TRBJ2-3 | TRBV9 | TGTGCCAGCAGCGTAGCGGGGGTCGCAGATACGCAGTATTTT | CASSVAGVADTQYF
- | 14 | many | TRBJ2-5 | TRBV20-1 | TGCAGTGCTAGACCGGACAGCTCGCAAGAGACCCAGTACTTC | CSARPDSSQETQYF
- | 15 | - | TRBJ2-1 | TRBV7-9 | TGTGCCAGCAGCTTATTACAGGGGGGGAAGAATGAGCAGTTCTTC | CASSLLQGGKNEQFF
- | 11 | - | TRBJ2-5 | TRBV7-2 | TGTGCCAGCAGCCCTACGAGGCCCCAGTACTTC | CASSPTRPQYF
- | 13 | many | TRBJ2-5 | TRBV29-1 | TGCAGCGTACAGGTGGTCGGGATAGAGACCCAGTACTTC | CSVQVVGIETQYF
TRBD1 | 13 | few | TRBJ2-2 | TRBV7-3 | TGTGCCAGCACCCGAGGGGGCGGCGGGGAGCTGTTTTTT | CASTRGGGGELFF
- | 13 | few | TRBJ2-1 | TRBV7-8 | TGTGCCAGCAGCTTAGGGGTCGGGGGGCAGCAGTTCTTC | CASSLGVGGQQFF
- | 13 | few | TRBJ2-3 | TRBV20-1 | TGCAGTGCGAGCCTAGGGGGGGCAGATACGCAGTATTTT | CSASLGGADTQYF
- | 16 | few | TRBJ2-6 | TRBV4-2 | TGTGCCAGCAGCCCCTTAGGTCTGGCTGGGGCCAACGTCCTGACTTTC | CASSPLGLAGANVLTF
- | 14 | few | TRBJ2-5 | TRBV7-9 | TGTGCCAGCAACTTGAATCAGGGAATGGAGACCCAGTACTTC | CASNLNQGMETQYF
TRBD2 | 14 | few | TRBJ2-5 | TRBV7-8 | TGTGCCAGCAGCCCAGGACTAGGGAGGGAGACCCAGTACTTC | CASSPGLGRETQYF
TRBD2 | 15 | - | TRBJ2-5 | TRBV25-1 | TGTGCCAGCAGTGAATTAGCGGGGGGCGGAGAGACCCAGTACTTC | CASSELAGGGETQYF
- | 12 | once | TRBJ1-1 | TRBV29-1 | TGCAGCGTTGAGTGGGGGAACACTGAAGCTTTCTTT | CSVEWGNTEAFF
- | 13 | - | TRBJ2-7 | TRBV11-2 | TGTGCCAGCAGCTTAGTTCCAGTCCACGAGCAGTACTTC | CASSLVPVHEQYF
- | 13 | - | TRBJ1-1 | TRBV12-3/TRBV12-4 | TGTGCCAGCAGTTTCGGGCCCCAGGCTGAAGCTTTCTTT | CASSFGPQAEAFF
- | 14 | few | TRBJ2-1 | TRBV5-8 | TGTGCCAGCAGCTTGAATTCCAGGGATAATGAGCAGTTCTTC | CASSLNSRDNEQFF
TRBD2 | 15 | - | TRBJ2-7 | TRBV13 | TGTGCCAGCAGCTCTCGACTAGCGGGAGCCTACGAGCAGTACTTC | CASSSRLAGAYEQYF